This T cell receptor beta chain originates from a study of cytomegalovirus exposure and HLA in healthy donors. Study-level background: A previous analysis identified 95 million to 140 million unique TCR beta sequences derived from some 170 million T cells.

Concerning this clone itself: Its antigen is still unknown.

Both 60 Vbeta primers and 13 Jbeta primers went into the PCR. Libraries were prepared by immunoSEQ multiplex PCR; TCRdb keeps only in-frame clonotypes and omits some of them. The table shows 150,000 to 200,000 clones, with around 79% occurring only once. Trimming left V 0 bases short and J 5 bases short, with 13 bases between. Germline CDR1 reads MGHRA; CDR2 reads YSYEKL. The CDR3 has 15 residues. The study, taken as a whole, reports: Researchers counted approximately 160 TCR beta chains as cytomegalovirus-associated. A later analysis reportedly found fewer N-insertions in an Asian-associated ancestry cluster than the roughly 670-donor mean. Later analysis identified a missense DCLRE1C variant that was linked to TCR beta V- and J-gene trimming.

Sequenced input: PBMCs. The J gene is TRBJ1-2, the V gene TRBV4-1; D is possibly TRBD1 (6 bases). This sequence was found in a woman between 45 and 65 years old in good health and CMV-seropositive. The CDR3 DNA reads TGCGCCAGCAGCCAAGAGGGAACAGGGTGGTATGGCTACACCTTC. It yields the protein CASSQEGTGWYGYTF.